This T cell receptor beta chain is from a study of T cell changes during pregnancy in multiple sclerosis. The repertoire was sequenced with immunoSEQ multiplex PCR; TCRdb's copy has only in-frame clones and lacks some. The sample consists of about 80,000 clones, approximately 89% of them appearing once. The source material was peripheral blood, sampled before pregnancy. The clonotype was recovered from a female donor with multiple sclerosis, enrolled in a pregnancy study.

The CDR3 DNA sequence: TGTGCCAGCGCGGGCCCCGCCCCGGGGGTGCAGTTCTTC. Its protein product is CASAGPAPGVQFF. The chain couples TRBV2 to TRBJ2-1; a possible D gene is TRBD2 (6 bases). Germline CDR1 and CDR2: SNHLY and FYNNEI. The V end lost 8 bases, the J end lost 12 bases, and 20 bases lay between the germline ends. This CDR3 spans 13 amino acids.